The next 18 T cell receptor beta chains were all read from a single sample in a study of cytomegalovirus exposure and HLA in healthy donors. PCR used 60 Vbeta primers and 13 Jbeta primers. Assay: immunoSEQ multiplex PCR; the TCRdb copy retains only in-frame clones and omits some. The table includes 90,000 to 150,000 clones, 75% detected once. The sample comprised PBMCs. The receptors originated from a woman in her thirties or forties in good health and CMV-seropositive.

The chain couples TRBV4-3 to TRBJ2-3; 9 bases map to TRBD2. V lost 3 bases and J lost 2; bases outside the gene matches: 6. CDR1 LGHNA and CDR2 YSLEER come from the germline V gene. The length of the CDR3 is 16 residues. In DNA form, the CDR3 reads TGCGCCAGCAGCCAGACTAGCGGCTCCCTCACAGATACGCAGTATTTT. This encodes CASSQTSGSLTDTQYF.

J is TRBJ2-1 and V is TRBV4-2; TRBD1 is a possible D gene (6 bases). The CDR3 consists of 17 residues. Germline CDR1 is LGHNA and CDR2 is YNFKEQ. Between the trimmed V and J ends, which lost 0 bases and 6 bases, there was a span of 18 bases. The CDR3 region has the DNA TGTGCCAGCAGCCAAGATCCCCCCAGGGGATGGGTCAATGAGCAGTTCTTC. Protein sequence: CASSQDPPRGWVNEQFF.

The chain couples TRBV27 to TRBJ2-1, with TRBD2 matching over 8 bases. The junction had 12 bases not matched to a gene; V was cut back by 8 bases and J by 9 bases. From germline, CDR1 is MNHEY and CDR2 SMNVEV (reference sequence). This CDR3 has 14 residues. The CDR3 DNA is TGTGCCAGCGGGACGGGACTAGTATCGGGTGAGCAGTTCTTC. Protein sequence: CASGTGLVSGEQFF.

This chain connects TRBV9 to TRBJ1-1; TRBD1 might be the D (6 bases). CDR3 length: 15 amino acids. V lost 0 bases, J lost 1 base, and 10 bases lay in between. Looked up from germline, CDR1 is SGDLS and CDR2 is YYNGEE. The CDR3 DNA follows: TGTGCCAGCAGCGTAGCTAGCAGGGGGAACACTGAAGCTTTCTTT. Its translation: CASSVASRGNTEAFF.

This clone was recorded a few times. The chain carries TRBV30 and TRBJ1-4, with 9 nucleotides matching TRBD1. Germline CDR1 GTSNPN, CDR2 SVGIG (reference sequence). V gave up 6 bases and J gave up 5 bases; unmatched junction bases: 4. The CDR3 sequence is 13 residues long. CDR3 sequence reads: CACPGTGNEKLFF. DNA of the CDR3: TGTGCCTGTCCAGGGACAGGGAATGAAAAACTGTTTTTT.

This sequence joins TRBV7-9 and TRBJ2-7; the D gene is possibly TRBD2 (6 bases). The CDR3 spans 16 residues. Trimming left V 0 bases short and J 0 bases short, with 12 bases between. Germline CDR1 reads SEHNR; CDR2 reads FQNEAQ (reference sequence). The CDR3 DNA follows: TGTGCCAGCAGCTTAGCGATCGGGGGTAGCTCCTACGAGCAGTACTTC. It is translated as CASSLAIGGSSYEQYF.

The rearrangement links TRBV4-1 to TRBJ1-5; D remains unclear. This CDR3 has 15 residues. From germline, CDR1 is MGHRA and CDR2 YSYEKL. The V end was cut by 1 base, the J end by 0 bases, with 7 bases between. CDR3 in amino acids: CASSQAINSNQPQHF. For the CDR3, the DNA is TGCGCCAGCAGCCAAGCTATCAATAGCAATCAGCCCCAGCATTTT.

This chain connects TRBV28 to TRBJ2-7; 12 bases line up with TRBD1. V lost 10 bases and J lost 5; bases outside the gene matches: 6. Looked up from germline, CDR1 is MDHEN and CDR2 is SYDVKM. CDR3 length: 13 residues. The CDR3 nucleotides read TGTGCCATCCCCGGGACAGGGGGCCACGAGCAGTACTTC. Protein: CAIPGTGGHEQYF.

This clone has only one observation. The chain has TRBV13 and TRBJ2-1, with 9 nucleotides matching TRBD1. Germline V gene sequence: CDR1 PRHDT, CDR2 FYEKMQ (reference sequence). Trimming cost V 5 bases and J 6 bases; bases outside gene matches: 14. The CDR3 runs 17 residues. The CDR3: CASSLRFRDRALNEQFF. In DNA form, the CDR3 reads TGTGCCAGCAGCCTCAGATTTCGGGACAGGGCCCTCAATGAGCAGTTCTTC.

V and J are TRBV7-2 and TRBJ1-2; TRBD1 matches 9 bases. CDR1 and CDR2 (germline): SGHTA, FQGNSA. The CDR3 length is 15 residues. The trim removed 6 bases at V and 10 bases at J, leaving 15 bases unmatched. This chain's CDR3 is CASSLSVRGQGVYTF. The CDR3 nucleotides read TGTGCCAGCAGTCTTAGCGTCCGGGGACAGGGTGTCTACACCTTC.

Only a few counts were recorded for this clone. CDR3 coding DNA: TGTGCCAGCAGCTTAGTGGGCCTAGCGGGCCAAAGCTCCTACAATGAGCAGTTCTTC. Amino acid sequence: CASSLVGLAGQSSYNEQFF. The chain joins TRBV7-9 to TRBJ2-1, with 8 bases fitting TRBD2. Looked up from germline, CDR1 is SEHNR and CDR2 is FQNEAQ (reference sequence). The CDR3 is 19 residues long. J was trimmed by 0 bases and V by 1 base; bases with no gene match: 11. Filled out from reference TRBV7-9 and TRBJ2-1, the complete variable domain reads DTGVSQNPRHKITKRGQNVTFRCDPISEHNRLYWYRQTLGQGPEFLTYFQNEAQLEKSRLLSDRFSAERPKGSFSTLEIQRTEQGDSAMYLCASSLVGLAGQSSYNEQFFGPGTRLTVL.

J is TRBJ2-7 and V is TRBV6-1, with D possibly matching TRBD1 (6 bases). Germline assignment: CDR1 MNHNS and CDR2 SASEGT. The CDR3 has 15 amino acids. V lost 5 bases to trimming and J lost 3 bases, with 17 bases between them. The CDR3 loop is CASSPSSDRSYEQYF. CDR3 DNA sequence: TGTGCCAGCAGTCCTAGTTCGGACAGAAGCTACGAGCAGTACTTC.

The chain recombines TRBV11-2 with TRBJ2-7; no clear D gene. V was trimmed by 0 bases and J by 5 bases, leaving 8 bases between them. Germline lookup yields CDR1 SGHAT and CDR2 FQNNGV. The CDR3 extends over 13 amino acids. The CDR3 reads CASSLDISNEQYF. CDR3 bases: TGTGCCAGCAGCTTAGATATTAGCAACGAGCAGTACTTC.

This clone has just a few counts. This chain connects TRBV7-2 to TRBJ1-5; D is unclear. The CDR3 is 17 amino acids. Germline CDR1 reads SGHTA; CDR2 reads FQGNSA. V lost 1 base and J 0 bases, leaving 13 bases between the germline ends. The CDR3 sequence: CASSLGKTVYSNQPQHF. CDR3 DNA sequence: TGTGCCAGCAGCTTAGGTAAAACGGTTTATAGCAATCAGCCCCAGCATTTT.

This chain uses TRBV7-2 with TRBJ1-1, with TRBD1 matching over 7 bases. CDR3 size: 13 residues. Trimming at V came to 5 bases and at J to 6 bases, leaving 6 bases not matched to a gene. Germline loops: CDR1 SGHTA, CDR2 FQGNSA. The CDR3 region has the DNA TGTGCCAGCAGCGTTGACAGGGTAGCTGAAGCTTTCTTT. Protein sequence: CASSVDRVAEAFF.

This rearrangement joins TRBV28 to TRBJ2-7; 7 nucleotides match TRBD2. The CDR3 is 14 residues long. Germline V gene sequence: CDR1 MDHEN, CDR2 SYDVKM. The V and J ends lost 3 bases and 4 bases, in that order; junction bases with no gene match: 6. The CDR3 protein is CASSFMKAGYEQYF. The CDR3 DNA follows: TGTGCCAGCAGTTTCATGAAAGCGGGATACGAGCAGTACTTC.

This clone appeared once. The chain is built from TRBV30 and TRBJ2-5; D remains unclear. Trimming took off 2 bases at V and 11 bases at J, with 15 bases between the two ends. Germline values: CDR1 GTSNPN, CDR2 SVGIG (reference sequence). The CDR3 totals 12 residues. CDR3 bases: TGTGCCTGGAGTCCCCCTCTACGTGAGCAGTACTTC. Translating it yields CAWSPPLREQYF.

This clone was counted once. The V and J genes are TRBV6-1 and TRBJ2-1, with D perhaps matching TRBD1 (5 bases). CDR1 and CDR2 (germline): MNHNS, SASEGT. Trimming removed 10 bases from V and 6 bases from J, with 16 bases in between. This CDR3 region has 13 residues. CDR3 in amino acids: CATGLFGSNEQFF. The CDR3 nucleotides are TGTGCCACAGGGTTATTCGGTAGCAATGAGCAGTTCTTC.